This record concerns one TCR beta chain sequence. How the authors handled the data: It was from reference gene primer amplification that nucleated cell counts were estimated. The assay was immunoSEQ multiplex PCR, and TCRdb's table has in-frame clones only and misses some. V and J calls and clone size follow that table, whereas D and trimming were derived from the DNA. Among under 350,000 clones, more than 85% were seen once, and the ten largest hold approximately 4.3%. Germline V gives CDR1 SNHLY, CDR2 FYNNEI. V dropped 7 bases and J dropped 4 bases, with 14 bases sitting between them. This CDR3 contains 14 residues. This entry is derived from a study of blood T cell repertoires in COVID-19. Study-level background: Italy, Spain and the United States were the sources of the convalescent and acute COVID-19 samples.

The clonotype was recovered from a man aged 40-50 years with acute or convalescent COVID-19. The V gene is TRBV2, the J gene TRBJ1-5, with D uncertain. The material sequenced was peripheral blood. This chain's CDR3 is CASMRGRSNQPQHF. The CDR3 DNA follows: TGTGCCAGCATGAGAGGCAGATCAAATCAGCCCCAGCATTTT.